Listed below are T cell receptor beta chains from one sample, sequenced in a study of monozygotic twins with cystic fibrosis. Here immunoSEQ multiplex PCR was the method, and the copy in TCRdb shows in-frame clones only, minus some. The table lists approximately 10,000 clones, almost 85% of them singletons, with around 0.56% in the top ten. The sample taken for sequencing was blood. The source is a man between 18 and 29 years old with cystic fibrosis. CDR3s include the opening cysteine and the closing phenylalanine or tryptophan. The D gene is left open where the match is weak. Expanded clones are given a class, and other clones once, few, many or no size at all.

>TRBD2|-|TRBV7-6|TRBJ2-1
CASSGASGRVRDEQFF
TGTGCCAGCAGCGGGGCTAGCGGGAGGGTTAGGGATGAGCAGTTCTTC
>-|-|TRBV4-1|TRBJ2-5
CASSQGQQETQYF
TGCGCCAGCAGCCAAGGGCAGCAAGAGACCCAGTACTTC
>TRBD1|-|TRBV9|TRBJ1-3
CASSVGTGGNTIYF
TGTGCCAGCAGCGTAGGGACAGGAGGAAACACCATATATTTT
>-|-|TRBV7-9|TRBJ1-4
CASAAQILANEKLFF
TGTGCCAGCGCGGCACAGATATTAGCTAATGAAAAACTGTTTTTT
>TRBD2|once|TRBV11-2|TRBJ2-3
CASSHPLGLRTDTQYF
TGTGCCAGCAGCCACCCGCTGGGACTACGCACAGATACGCAGTATTTT
>TRBD1|few|TRBV30|TRBJ1-1
CACGQPGTGRTFF
TGTGCCTGCGGACAGCCCGGGACAGGGCGTACTTTCTTT
>TRBD2|-|TRBV6-1|TRBJ2-2
CASSERPGAGVKAAGELFF
TGTGCCAGCAGTGAACGTCCTGGAGCGGGAGTAAAGGCGGCCGGGGAGCTGTTTTTT
>-|few|TRBV5-8|TRBJ2-2
CASSLVSSRDGELFF
TGTGCCAGCAGCTTGGTGTCTTCTCGTGACGGGGAGCTGTTTTTT
>-|-|TRBV29-1|TRBJ2-1
CSADPGGGFYNEQFF
TGCAGCGCTGATCCAGGGGGGGGCTTCTACAATGAGCAGTTCTTC
>-|-|TRBV5-5|TRBJ2-3
CASSLVLGRGTDTQYF
TGTGCCAGCAGCTTGGTTCTTGGGCGGGGAACAGATACGCAGTATTTT
>-|few|TRBV6-5|TRBJ1-5
CASGGRANQPQHF
TGTGCCAGCGGGGGGAGAGCAAATCAGCCCCAGCATTTT
>-|-|TRBV9|TRBJ2-1
CASSPSGGRQFF
TGTGCCAGCAGCCCCAGTGGGGGGCGCCAGTTCTTC
>TRBD2|-|TRBV7-2|TRBJ2-1
CASSQGVRVAGSSYNEQFF
TGTGCCAGCAGCCAAGGCGTGCGTGTAGCGGGGAGCTCCTACAATGAGCAGTTCTTC
>-|-|TRBV9|TRBJ2-5
CASSTRQGQETQYF
TGTGCCAGCAGCACTCGCCAGGGCCAAGAGACCCAGTACTTC
>TRBD1|-|TRBV5-1|TRBJ1-4
CASSSQGVNEKLFF
TGCGCCAGCAGCTCACAGGGGGTTAATGAAAAACTGTTTTTT
>TRBD1|-|TRBV5-1|TRBJ2-7
CASSPEGQTYEQYF
TGCGCCAGCAGCCCTGAGGGACAGACCTACGAGCAGTACTTC
>-|few|TRBV4-1|TRBJ1-3
CASSQQGYGNTIYF
TGCGCCAGCAGCCAACAGGGTTACGGAAACACCATATATTTT
>-|-|TRBV19|TRBJ2-7
CASRAGGQQYF
TGTGCCAGTAGAGCCGGGGGACAGCAGTACTTC
>TRBD2|once|TRBV7-2|TRBJ2-7
CASSPQVAGGGREQYF
TGTGCCAGCAGCCCCCAAGTTGCGGGGGGTGGGAGGGAGCAGTACTTC
>TRBD1|-|TRBV19|TRBJ2-6
CASRDRSSGANVLTF
TGTGCCAGTAGGGACAGGAGCTCTGGGGCCAACGTCCTGACTTTC
>-|-|TRBV7-2|TRBJ2-7
CASSLGPHRVAYEQYF
TGTGCCAGCAGCTTAGGGCCCCATCGAGTCGCTTACGAGCAGTACTTC
>TRBD2|-|TRBV2|TRBJ2-1
CASSRTSGINNEQFF
TGTGCCAGCAGCCGGACTAGCGGGATAAACAATGAGCAGTTCTTC
>-|-|TRBV28|TRBJ2-1
CASSLYTNEQFF
TGTGCCAGCAGCCTCTACACCAATGAGCAGTTCTTC
>TRBD1|-|TRBV5-6|TRBJ2-7
CASSRPGQGYEQYF
TGTGCCAGCAGCCGCCCGGGACAGGGTTACGAGCAGTACTTC
>-|-|TRBV18|TRBJ2-7
CASSATDYEQYF
TGTGCCAGCTCAGCTACCGACTACGAGCAGTACTTC
>-|few|TRBV19|TRBJ2-7
CASSGQFYEQYF
TGTGCCAGTAGTGGACAGTTCTACGAGCAGTACTTC
>TRBD2|-|TRBV7-6|TRBJ2-5
CASSLGVAGGVETQYF
TGTGCCAGCAGCTTAGGGGTAGCGGGAGGTGTGGAGACCCAGTACTTC
>-|-|TRBV15|TRBJ2-7
CATSRGGQYEQYF
TGTGCCACCAGCAGAGGGGGGCAGTACGAGCAGTACTTC
>-|-|TRBV6-5|TRBJ2-3
CASRPTGVGTDTQYF
TGTGCCAGCAGACCCACCGGGGTTGGCACAGATACGCAGTATTTT
>-|-|TRBV7-8|TRBJ2-6
CASSSRVVGTNVLTF
TGTGCCAGCAGCTCCAGGGTAGTAGGGACCAACGTCCTGACTTTC
>-|-|TRBV6-6|TRBJ1-2
CASSYRGSPNYGYTF
TGTGCCAGCAGTTACCGGGGGTCGCCTAACTATGGCTACACCTTC
>TRBD1|-|TRBV10-1|TRBJ2-1
CASSRVQGYEQFF
TGCGCCAGCAGTAGAGTACAGGGGTATGAGCAGTTCTTC
>-|-|TRBV4-3|TRBJ2-3
CASSQGSENTQYF
TGCGCCAGCAGCCAGGGTAGCGAGAATACGCAGTATTTT
>TRBD1|-|TRBV4-3|TRBJ2-2
CANRRDRELGELFF
TGCGCCAATCGCCGGGACAGGGAGCTCGGGGAGCTGTTTTTT
>-|-|TRBV14|TRBJ1-2
CASSQDRNNYGYTF
TGTGCCAGCAGCCAAGACAGGAATAACTATGGCTACACCTTC
>TRBD1|-|TRBV29-1|TRBJ1-1
CSVEDSGGTEAFF
TGCAGCGTTGAAGACTCAGGGGGCACTGAAGCTTTCTTT